This paragraph covers one TCR beta chain sequence. Profiling relied on immunoSEQ multiplex PCR, and the TCRdb table lists in-frame clones only, not all of them. The sample consists of tens of thousands of clones, 89% of them appearing once. The data belong to a study of T cell changes during pregnancy in multiple sclerosis. Germline CDR1 SEHNR, CDR2 FQNEAQ (reference sequence). V lost 1 base and J lost 6, with 9 bases in between. The length of the CDR3 is 13 residues. This receptor was taken from a female donor with multiple sclerosis, enrolled in a pregnancy study. This chain links TRBV7-9 with TRBJ1-2; D is possibly TRBD1 (5 bases). The sequencing used CD8+ T cells from peripheral blood mononuclear cells, collected in the third trimester of pregnancy. The CDR3 reads CASSLGGEDGYTF. CDR3 nucleotides: TGTGCCAGCAGCTTAGGAGGGGAGGATGGCTACACCTTC.